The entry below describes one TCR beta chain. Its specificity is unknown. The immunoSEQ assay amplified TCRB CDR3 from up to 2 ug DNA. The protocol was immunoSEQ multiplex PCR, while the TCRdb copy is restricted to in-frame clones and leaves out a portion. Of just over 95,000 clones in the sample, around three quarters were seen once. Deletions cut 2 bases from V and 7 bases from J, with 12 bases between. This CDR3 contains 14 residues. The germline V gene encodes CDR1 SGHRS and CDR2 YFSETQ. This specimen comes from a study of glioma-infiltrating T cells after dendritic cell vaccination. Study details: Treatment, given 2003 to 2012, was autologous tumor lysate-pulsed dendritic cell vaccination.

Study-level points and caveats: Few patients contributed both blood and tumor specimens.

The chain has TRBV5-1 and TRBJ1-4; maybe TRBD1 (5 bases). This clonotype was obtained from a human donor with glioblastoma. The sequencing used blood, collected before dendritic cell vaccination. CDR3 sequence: CASSFQGLSEKLFF. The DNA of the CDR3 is TGCGCCAGCAGCTTCCAGGGTCTAAGTGAAAAACTGTTTTTT.